The present T cell receptor (beta chain) was sequenced within a study of cytomegalovirus exposure and HLA in healthy donors. General observations from the study: Cytomegalovirus-associated status was assigned to about 150 TCR beta chains.

PCR amplification relied on 60 Vbeta primers (plus 13 Jbeta primers). Only in-frame clones appear in the TCRdb table, and some are missing; sequencing was by immunoSEQ multiplex PCR. The repertoire holds some 170,000 clones, roughly 85% seen once, with 5% to 7% in the top ten. About this clone itself: Its antigen remains unidentified.

Germline values: CDR1 MGHRA, CDR2 YSYEKL. The CDR3 covers 15 residues. V gave up 4 bases and J gave up 5 bases; unmatched junction bases: 9. This sequence originates from a man between 40 and 49 years old in good health and CMV-seropositive. Sequencing used PBMCs. The chain recombines TRBV4-1 with TRBJ2-3, with 7 bases aligning to TRBD1. The CDR3 protein is CASSREKGAGDTQYF. The CDR3 DNA reads as TGCGCCAGCAGCCGAGAAAAGGGGGCTGGAGATACGCAGTATTTT.